This T cell receptor beta chain is drawn from a study of shared clonotypes between healthy human individuals. Study conclusions and caveats: There were few donors, and this limited the genetic and exposure-history diversity represented. As a rule, naive subsets had a larger estimated richness than memory subsets.

The split of CD4+ cells yielded CD45RA+ naive and CD45RA-negative memory subsets. Evenly divided among several immunoSEQ plates was the genomic DNA of each subset. Here immunoSEQ multiplex PCR was the method, and the copy in TCRdb shows in-frame clones only, minus some. The sample has more than 2,000,000 clones; roughly 93% are singletons. The CDR3 is 14 residues long. Trimming removed 1 base at V and 1 base at J, with 6 bases between. In germline, CDR1 is KGHSH, CDR2 LQKENI. As for this clone: What it recognizes is unknown.

The specimen was naive CD4+ T cells from PBMCs. Noted subset: CD45RA+ positively selected. This clonotype was obtained from a man aged 18 to 30 in good health. Some clones in this sample may be carry-over from other donors' samples. The rearrangement links TRBV18 to TRBJ2-3; D may be TRBD1 (5 bases). The CDR3 nucleotides read TGTGCCAGCTCACCACAACAGGGCACAGATACGCAGTATTTT. Residues: CASSPQQGTDTQYF.